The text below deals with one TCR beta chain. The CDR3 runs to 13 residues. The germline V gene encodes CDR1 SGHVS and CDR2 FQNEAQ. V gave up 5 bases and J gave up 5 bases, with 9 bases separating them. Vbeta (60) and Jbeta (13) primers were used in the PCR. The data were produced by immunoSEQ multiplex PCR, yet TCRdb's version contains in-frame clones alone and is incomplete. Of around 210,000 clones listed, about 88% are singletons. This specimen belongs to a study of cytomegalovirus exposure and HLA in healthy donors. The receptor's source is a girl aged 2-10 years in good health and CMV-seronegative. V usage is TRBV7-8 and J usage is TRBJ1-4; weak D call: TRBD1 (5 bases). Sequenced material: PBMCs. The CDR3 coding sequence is TGTGCCAGCAGCCGACAGAAGAATGAAAAACTGTTTTTT. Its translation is CASSRQKNEKLFF.